Shown below are 6 T cell receptor beta chains from a single sample sequenced in a study of T cells in tumors after PD-1 blockade. The table came from immunoSEQ multiplex PCR; TCRdb's copy has only in-frame clones and leaves some out. The table records roughly 14,000 clones, approximately 80% of them present only once. The sequenced sample was PBMCs, obtained after anti-PD-1 treatment. These receptors came from a human donor with basal cell carcinoma.

This clone was detected only a few times. The chain carries TRBV5-1 and TRBJ2-1, with 9 bases aligning to TRBD2. The junction had 9 bases not matched to a gene; V was cut back by 1 base and J by 7 bases. The length of the CDR3 is 16 residues. Germline V gene sequence: CDR1 SGHRS, CDR2 YFSETQ. The CDR3 bases are TGCGCCAGCAGCTTGTTTAGACTAGCGGCGGGGAATGAGCAGTTCTTC. This encodes CASSLFRLAAGNEQFF. Based on the CDR3 plus reference TRBV5-1 and TRBJ2-1, the full variable domain is KAGVTQTPRYLIKTRGQQVTLSCSPISGHRSVSWYQQTPGQGLQFLFEYFSETQRNKGNFPGRFSGRQFSNSRSEMNVSTLELGDSALYLCASSLFRLAAGNEQFFGPGTRLTVL.

V usage is TRBV12-3 or TRBV12-4 and J usage is TRBJ1-1; D is unresolved. This CDR3 spans 12 amino acids. The V gene lost 3 bases and the J gene lost 1 base, with 3 bases spanning the gap. This CDR3 is CASSLGNTEAFF. Here the CDR3 DNA reads TGTGCCAGCAGTTTGGGGAACACTGAAGCTTTCTTT.

The rearrangement links TRBV5-4 to TRBJ2-6, with unresolved D. CDR3 length: 14 residues. V lost 2 bases and J 0 bases, leaving 3 bases between the germline ends. Germline lookup yields CDR1 SGHNT and CDR2 YYREEE (reference sequence). The chain's CDR3 is CASSFSSGANVLTF. The CDR3 DNA sequence: TGTGCCAGCAGCTTCAGCTCTGGGGCCAACGTCCTGACTTTC.

The chain links TRBV9 to TRBJ2-3; maybe TRBD1 (6 bases). V lost 0 bases, J lost 0 bases, and 11 bases lay in between. The CDR3 contains 16 residues. Germline assignment: CDR1 SGDLS and CDR2 YYNGEE. In nucleotides, the CDR3 is TGTGCCAGCAGCGTAGGAGGGGGTTCTAGCACAGATACGCAGTATTTT. Encoded protein: CASSVGGGSSTDTQYF.

This clone came up once. The CDR3 DNA reads as TGTGCCAGCAGTGAGTACGCAGACAATGAGCAGTTCTTC. Translation gives CASSEYADNEQFF. The chain carries TRBV6-1 and TRBJ2-1; D unresolved. CDR1 is MNHNS, CDR2 SASEGT, per germline. Trimming stripped 3 bases from V and 5 bases from J, with 8 bases between. The CDR3 runs to 13 residues.

The chain has TRBV29-1 and TRBJ2-2, with D maybe TRBD2 (7 bases). Per the germline V gene, CDR1 is SQVTM and CDR2 is ANQGSEA. The CDR3 length is 13 residues. V was cut by 3 bases and J by 7 bases, with 12 bases left in between. CDR3 in DNA: TGCAGCGTTGAGGGGGGGGGCGACGGGGAGCTGTTTTTT. Protein sequence: CSVEGGGDGELFF.